This T cell receptor (beta chain) was found in a study of PD-1 blockade in mismatch repair-deficient tumors. Study-wide context: All were previously treated, progressing patients with about twelve mismatch repair-deficient cancer types. Study conclusions and caveats: Tumor-resident clones, often absent from pretreatment blood, expanded after pembrolizumab and then contracted.

The method was immunoSEQ multiplex PCR; TCRdb's version includes in-frame clones alone and lacks a portion of them. This table has 38,000 or so clones, approximately 85% appearing once. To note about this clone: Its antigen remains unknown.

The TCR comes from an adult with mismatch repair-deficient cancer. The source material was peripheral blood, sampled 76 weeks after starting pembrolizumab.

The CDR3 region has the DNA TGTGCCAGCAGCGTAGATCAGAGATTTAATCAGCCCCAGCATTTT. Protein product: CASSVDQRFNQPQHF. This chain joins TRBV9 and TRBJ1-5, with D unclear. Germline V gene data show CDR1 as SGDLS and CDR2 as YYNGEE. The CDR3 has 15 residues. Trimming shortened V by 0 bases and J by 4 bases, and 11 bases separated the two germline ends.